The 28 T cell receptor beta chains in this list originate from one sample, sequenced in a study of T cell repertoires in cytomegalovirus infection. TCRdb re-derived calls from the reads in MiXCR, one entry per CDR3 protein. The table lists hundreds of thousands of distinct CDR3 sequences, around 24% of them singletons, with roughly 8% in the top ten. What was sequenced was CD8+ T cells from PBMCs. These receptors were taken from a human donor in good health (CMV status not recorded). Some clones in this sample may be carry-over from other donors' samples.

This clonotype occurred a few times. The V gene is TRBV6-2 or TRBV6-3, the J gene TRBJ1-5; D might be TRBD1 (5 bases). CDR1 and CDR2 from the germline V gene are MNHEY and SVGEGT. The length of the CDR3 is 13 residues. Deletions cut 6 bases from V and 7 bases from J, with 13 bases between. This CDR3 reads CASSRVLRQPQHF. CDR3 bases: TGTGCCAGCAGCAGGGTATTACGGCAGCCCCAGCATTTT.

The DNA for the CDR3 is TGTGCCAGCCTTTGGAACACTGAAGCTTTCTTT. Translating it yields CASLWNTEAFF. The chain combines TRBV2 with TRBJ1-1; D is ambiguous. Germline CDR1 reads SNHLY; CDR2 reads FYNNEI. The CDR3 is made up of 11 amino acids. V was pared by 8 bases and J by 1 base, with 5 bases between.

The chain combines TRBV7-4 with TRBJ2-5; 10 bases are shared with TRBD2. The CDR3 loop spans 15 amino acids. V gave up 4 bases and J gave up 5 bases; unmatched junction bases: 7. Germline values: CDR1 SGHVT, CDR2 SQSDAQ. CDR3 sequence reads: CASSSPQRGGETQYF. For the CDR3, the DNA is TGTGCCAGCAGCTCCCCCCAGCGGGGGGGGGAGACCCAGTACTTC.

CDR3: CASSIWSFGGGAQETQYF. CDR3 nucleotides: TGTGCCAGTAGTATATGGTCTTTTGGCGGGGGGGCCCAAGAGACCCAGTACTTC. This chain uses TRBV19 with TRBJ2-5, with 9 bases lining up with TRBD2. With V trimmed by 2 bases and J by 1 base, 11 bases remained unmatched. Germline V gene lookup returns CDR1 LNHDA and CDR2 SQIVND (reference sequence). The CDR3 spans 18 residues.

The chain is built from TRBV4-1 and TRBJ2-2; tentatively, D is TRBD2 (6 bases). The CDR3 contains 17 residues. Germline V gene sequence: CDR1 MGHRA, CDR2 YSYEKL. Trimming removed 0 bases at V and 1 base at J, with 12 bases between. CDR3: CASSQEEGTVNTGELFF. CDR3 coding DNA: TGCGCCAGCAGCCAAGAGGAGGGAACGGTGAACACCGGGGAGCTGTTTTTT.

The rearrangement joins TRBV20-1 to TRBJ2-1; possibly TRBD2 for D (7 bases). Trimming took off 0 bases at V and 1 base at J, with 16 bases between the two ends. The CDR3 is 17 residues long. CDR1 DFQATT and CDR2 SNEGSKA come from the germline V gene (reference sequence). The CDR3 coding sequence is TGCAGTGCTAGAGATACTCGGGGGGCCACGTCCTACAATGAGCAGTTCTTC. As protein: CSARDTRGATSYNEQFF.

This clonotype was counted many times. The V and J genes are TRBV7-9 and TRBJ2-3; no reliable D call. V lost 10 bases and J lost 0, with 14 bases in between. Per the germline V gene, CDR1 is SEHNR and CDR2 is FQNEAQ (reference sequence). This CDR3 comprises 14 residues. The CDR3 loop reads CATAAVASTDTQYF. The CDR3 DNA reads TGTGCCACAGCCGCTGTGGCTAGCACAGATACGCAGTATTTT.

The chain recombines TRBV7-9 with TRBJ1-1; the match to TRBD1 covers 7 bases. Unmatched junction bases numbered 8, after V lost 5 bases and J lost 8 bases. CDR1 is SEHNR, CDR2 FQNEAQ, per germline (reference sequence). The CDR3 is 13 residues long. CDR3 sequence reads: CASSPGGLLEAFF. CDR3 in DNA: TGTGCCAGCAGCCCAGGGGGACTCCTGGAAGCTTTCTTT.

V gene TRBV12-3 or TRBV12-4 combines with J gene TRBJ2-2, with no clear D. The length of the CDR3 is 16 residues. Trimming removed 3 bases at V and 1 base at J, with 12 bases between. The CDR3 region is CASSFFTTRNTGELFF. The CDR3 DNA is TGTGCCAGCAGTTTCTTCACCACACGGAACACCGGGGAGCTGTTTTTT.

The V gene is TRBV6-2 or TRBV6-3, the J gene TRBJ2-7; D is ambiguous. The V end lost 4 bases, the J end lost 0 bases, and 7 bases lay between the germline ends. The germline V gene encodes CDR1 MNHEY and CDR2 SVGEGT. This CDR3 is built from 13 residues. CDR3 DNA sequence: TGTGCCAGCAGTTTCCACGCCTCCTACGAGCAGTACGTC. Translation: CASSFHASYEQYV.

The CDR3 spells CSPRQNIGAEAFF. The CDR3 DNA sequence: TGCAGCCCACGACAAAACATTGGGGCTGAAGCTTTCTTT. This chain uses TRBV29-1 with TRBJ1-1; D is unclear. The V and J ends lost 8 bases and 6 bases respectively, with 19 bases between them. Germline lookup yields CDR1 SQVTM and CDR2 ANQGSEA. CDR3 length: 13 residues. Filled out from reference TRBV29-1 and TRBJ1-1, the complete variable domain reads SAVISQKPSRDICQRGTSLTIQCQVDSQVTMMFWYRQQPGQSLTLIATANQGSEATYESGFVIDKFPISRPNLTFSTLTVSNMSPEDSSIYLCSPRQNIGAEAFFGQGTRLTVV.

This clonotype has ten or more counts. The chain links TRBV7-9 to TRBJ2-7; D perhaps matches TRBD2 (6 bases). The CDR3 is 15 amino acids. Germline V gene data show CDR1 as SEHNR and CDR2 as FQNEAQ (reference sequence). Trimming stripped 5 bases from V and 3 bases from J, with 17 bases between. CDR3 sequence (DNA): TGTGCCAGCAGCAACTCAGGGACTGGAGGCTACGAGCAGTACGTC. Translating gives CASSNSGTGGYEQYV.

The chain uses TRBV12-3 or TRBV12-4 and TRBJ2-3; 8 bases are shared with TRBD2. The CDR3 extends over 15 amino acids. Unmatched junction bases numbered 8, after V lost 7 bases and J lost 2 bases. As DNA, the CDR3 is TGTGCCAGCACAAGTCCAGCGGGGGACACAGATACGCAGTATTTT. Translation: CASTSPAGDTDTQYF.

This clonotype was detected ten times or more. J is TRBJ2-1 and V is TRBV7-8, with TRBD2 identical over 7 bases. J was trimmed by 0 bases and V by 4 bases; bases with no gene match: 6. In germline, CDR1 is SGHVS, CDR2 FQNEAQ. The CDR3 sequence is 16 residues long. The CDR3 loop is CASSYYSGYSYNEQFF. DNA of the CDR3: TGTGCCAGCAGCTACTATAGCGGGTACTCCTACAATGAGCAGTTCTTC.

The chain employs TRBV10-3 and TRBJ2-6; 11 bases map to TRBD1. V lost 3 bases, J lost 0 bases, and 10 bases stayed unmatched. The CDR3 is 20 amino acids. Germline V gene lookup returns CDR1 ENHRY and CDR2 SYGVKD. CDR3 amino acids: CAISEYRRDRGNSGANVLTF. The CDR3 DNA reads as TGTGCCATCAGTGAATATCGCCGGGACAGGGGGAACTCTGGGGCCAACGTCCTGACTTTC.

This clonotype appeared many times. V usage is TRBV6-4 and J usage is TRBJ2-6; possible D gene TRBD2, 6 bases. Germline values: CDR1 MRHNA, CDR2 SNTAGT. V lost 0 bases to trimming and J lost 0 bases, with 9 bases between them. The CDR3 has 17 residues. CDR3 DNA sequence: TGTGCCAGCAGTGACTCGAACGGGGGCTCTGGGGCCAACGTCCTGACTTTC. It is translated as CASSDSNGGSGANVLTF.

The chain employs TRBV19 and TRBJ1-1, with D perhaps TRBD1 (5 bases). V lost 3 bases, J lost 0 bases, and 14 bases lay in between. In germline, CDR1 is LNHDA, CDR2 SQIVND (reference sequence). This CDR3 spans 16 amino acids. The CDR3 loop reads CASSIRDGQMNTEAFF. CDR3 nucleotide sequence: TGTGCCAGTAGTATCCGGGACGGACAAATGAACACTGAAGCTTTCTTT. The variable domain in full, with the rest retrieved from reference TRBV19 and TRBJ1-1, is DGGITQSPKYLFRKEGQNVTLSCEQNLNHDAMYWYRQDPGQGLRLIYYSQIVNDFQKGDIAEGYSVSREKKESFPLTVTSAQKNPTAFYLCASSIRDGQMNTEAFFGQGTRLTVV.

This clonotype was seen just once. A much larger clone differs from this one at a single base, so this may be a read error. The chain joins TRBV6-2 or TRBV6-3 to TRBJ2-3; D tentatively fits TRBD1 or TRBD2 (6 bases each). The CDR3 loop spans 15 amino acids. The germline V gene has CDR1 MNHEY and CDR2 SVGEGT. In DNA, the CDR3 is TGTGTCAGCAGAGGAGGGAGGACAGACACAGATACGCAGTATTTT. It yields the protein CVSRGGRTDTDTQYF.

V is TRBV20-1 and J is TRBJ2-1; D not certain. This CDR3 comprises 15 residues. Germline CDR1 DFQATT, CDR2 SNEGSKA (reference sequence). V lost 3 bases, J lost 0 bases, and 12 bases lay in between. DNA of the CDR3: TGCAGTGCTAGTACAAGTGAGAGCTCCTACAATGAGCAGTTCTTC. Its translation: CSASTSESSYNEQFF.

Ten or more counts support this clonotype. The chain links TRBV7-8 to TRBJ1-1, with 7 bases fitting TRBD1. J lost 2 bases, V lost 4 bases, and 1 base had no gene match. From germline, CDR1 is SGHVS and CDR2 FQNEAQ. The CDR3 is made up of 13 amino acids. The CDR3 here is CASSYRGNTEAFF. The CDR3 DNA is TGTGCCAGCAGCTACAGGGGTAACACTGAAGCTTTCTTT.

The chain combines TRBV4-1 with TRBJ2-1; D not certain. In germline, CDR1 is MGHRA, CDR2 YSYEKL. The CDR3 covers 12 residues. V gave up 1 base and J gave up 7 bases, with 5 bases separating them. The CDR3 nucleotides are TGCGCCAGCAGCCAAGGTCGAAATGAGCAGTTCTTC. This codes for CASSQGRNEQFF.

About this clonotype: The junction differs from germline at one of its ends, possibly a read error. The chain employs TRBV20-1 and TRBJ2-2; 8 nucleotides line up with TRBD2. The CDR3 consists of 14 residues. CDR1 DFQATT and CDR2 SNEGSKA come from the germline V gene (reference sequence). The CDR3 nucleotides are TGCAGCGCTACGGGGGGGCCCTACACCGGGGAGCTGTTTTTT. It translates to CSATGGPYTGELFF.

In its sample, this clonotype was seen many times. This rearrangement joins TRBV28 to TRBJ2-3; D gene ambiguous. Germline V CDR1 and CDR2: MDHEN, SYDVKM. The germline V and J ends were trimmed by 5 bases and 1 base, with 7 bases remaining between them. The CDR3 runs 13 residues. The DNA for the CDR3 is TGTGCCAGCAGTCCCTGGGGCACAGATACGCAGTATTTT. Its translation: CASSPWGTDTQYF.

This clonotype showed up many times. The chain has TRBV7-2 and TRBJ2-1; 8 nucleotides line up with TRBD1. The CDR3 is 14 residues long. The J segment lost 7 bases and the V segment lost 5 bases, leaving 7 bases of the junction unmatched. The V gene's germline CDR1 is SGHTA and CDR2 FQGNSA. The CDR3 here is CASSLSRGLNEQFF. The CDR3 DNA reads TGTGCCAGCAGCCTCTCCAGGGGGCTGAATGAGCAGTTCTTC.

The sample holds a few counts of this clonotype. The rearrangement uses TRBV7-9 and TRBJ1-1, with a weak D call TRBD1 (5 bases). Germline CDR1 is SEHNR and CDR2 is FQNEAQ (reference sequence). This CDR3 is 15 amino acids long. Trimming left V 1 base short and J 3 bases short, with 12 bases between. The chain's CDR3 is CASSLVGARDTEAFF. The CDR3 DNA is TGTGCCAGCAGCTTAGTTGGGGCTCGGGACACTGAAGCTTTCTTT. Using reference TRBV7-9 and TRBJ1-1 for the parts outside the CDR3, the full variable domain is DTGVSQNPRHKITKRGQNVTFRCDPISEHNRLYWYRQTLGQGPEFLTYFQNEAQLEKSRLLSDRFSAERPKGSFSTLEIQRTEQGDSAMYLCASSLVGARDTEAFFGQGTRLTVV.

The chain is built from TRBV7-9 and TRBJ1-2, with D hard to call. V was pared by 5 bases and J by 2 bases, with 18 bases between. Germline CDR1 is SEHNR and CDR2 is FQNEAQ (reference sequence). CDR3 length equals 16 residues. CDR3 region: CASSPSPREANYGYTF. CDR3 in DNA: TGTGCCAGCAGCCCCAGCCCAAGGGAAGCAAACTATGGCTACACCTTC.

This clonotype was seen more than once but under ten times. The V gene is TRBV27, the J gene TRBJ2-2, with no clear D. Germline lookup yields CDR1 MNHEY and CDR2 SMNVEV (reference sequence). Between the trimmed V and J ends, which lost 6 bases and 7 bases, there was a span of 6 bases. This CDR3 spans 11 amino acids. This chain's CDR3 is CASRKNGELFF. CDR3 nucleotide sequence: TGTGCCAGCAGGAAGAACGGGGAGCTGTTTTTT.

This clonotype was counted between two and nine times. The genes are TRBV5-4 and TRBJ2-5; 8 bases match TRBD1. The V gene end was trimmed by 4 bases and the J gene end by 5 bases; junction bases not matched to a gene: 10. Germline-derived CDR1 and CDR2 are SGHNT and YYREEE (reference sequence). The CDR3 totals 15 residues. The CDR3 sequence: CASSPRDRLRETQYF. CDR3 sequence (DNA): TGTGCCAGCAGCCCACGGGACAGGTTGAGGGAGACCCAGTACTTC.